A single sample is the source of the 30 T cell receptor beta chains below, sequenced in a study of blood T cell repertoires in COVID-19 (dated by TCRdb to 2020 to 2021). The library was built by means of the immunoSEQ multiplex PCR assay. In TCRdb, the immuneACCESS table is reduced to in-frame sequences with V and J assigned. These tables do not hold every clone; where another copy was compared, an unresolved V gene accounts for under half, and the others remain unexplained. The sample table shows 95,000 or so clones, and over 70% are seen once. The ten most abundant clones make up about 23% of the sample. Material: peripheral blood. The receptors stem from a man at least 80 years old with active or convalescent COVID-19.

This clone was observed once. The rearrangement joins TRBV4-3 to TRBJ1-2; unclear D gene. V was trimmed by 1 base and J by 7 bases, leaving 13 bases between them. CDR1 and CDR2 from the germline V gene are LGHNA and YSLEER. This CDR3 is 14 amino acids long. This CDR3 is CASSQVSGFSGYTF. The CDR3 DNA is TGCGCCAGCAGCCAAGTATCCGGGTTCAGTGGCTACACCTTC.

The chain recombines TRBV18 with TRBJ2-2; 9 nucleotides match TRBD2. J was trimmed by 3 bases and V by 2 bases; bases with no gene match: 1. CDR1 and CDR2 (germline): KGHSH, LQKENI. This CDR3 has 15 residues. The CDR3, as DNA: TGTGCCAGCTCACCATTAGCGGGGGACACCGGGGAGCTGTTTTTT. Protein: CASSPLAGDTGELFF.

The V gene is TRBV27, the J gene TRBJ2-1; 7 bases agree with TRBD2. The CDR3 spans 16 residues. V lost 2 bases, J lost 4 bases, and 8 bases stayed unmatched. In germline, CDR1 is MNHEY, CDR2 SMNVEV (reference sequence). The DNA for the CDR3 is TGTGCCAGCAGTTTAAGGGAGGGGCTGGGGTACAATGAGCAGTTCTTC. This translates into CASSLREGLGYNEQFF.

This clone was seen more than once but under ten times. V gene TRBV7-8 combines with J gene TRBJ2-1; possibly TRBD2 for D (7 bases). Germline CDR1 SGHVS, CDR2 FQNEAQ. The CDR3 is 15 amino acids. Trimming took off 5 bases at V and 4 bases at J, with 15 bases between the two ends. The CDR3 loop is CASSTLAGAYNEQFF. The CDR3 DNA follows: TGTGCCAGCAGCACTTTGGCGGGGGCTTACAATGAGCAGTTCTTC. Based on the CDR3 plus reference TRBV7-8 and TRBJ2-1, the full variable domain is GAGVSQSPRYKVAKRGQDVALRCDPISGHVSLFWYQQALGQGPEFLTYFQNEAQLDKSGLPSDRFFAERPEGSVSTLKIQRTQQEDSAVYLCASSTLAGAYNEQFFGPGTRLTVL.

This clone has just one count. V gene TRBV11-1 combines with J gene TRBJ2-3; D is possibly TRBD1 (6 bases). This CDR3 has 15 amino acids. The germline CDR1 and CDR2 sequences are SGHAT and FQDESV (reference sequence). Trimming shortened V by 1 base and J by 4 bases, and 12 bases separated the two germline ends. The DNA for the CDR3 is TGTGCCAGCAGCTTAGACAGGGTGTCCGCAGATACGCAGTATTTT. Translation gives CASSLDRVSADTQYF. Full variable domain (outside the CDR3, taken from reference TRBV11-1 and TRBJ2-3): EAEVAQSPRYKITEKSQAVAFWCDPISGHATLYWYRQILGQGPELLVQFQDESVVDDSQLPKDRFSAERLKGVDSTLKIQPAELGDSAMYLCASSLDRVSADTQYFGPGTRLTVL.

The chain has TRBV4-2 and TRBJ2-3; 7 nucleotides agree with TRBD2. The junction had 7 bases not matched to a gene; V was cut back by 8 bases and J by 2 bases. This CDR3 has 14 residues. Germline CDR1 is LGHNA and CDR2 is YNFKEQ. This CDR3 is CASEGGGVTDTQYF. DNA for the CDR3: TGTGCCAGCGAGGGCGGGGGAGTCACAGATACGCAGTATTTT.

By share of the sample, this clone is medium-sized (0.01 to 0.1%). The chain carries TRBV6-6 and TRBJ1-6, with 8 bases matching TRBD1. The CDR3 runs to 16 residues. J was trimmed by 9 bases and V by 6 bases; bases with no gene match: 13. CDR1 is MNHNY and CDR2 is SVGAGI in the germline V gene (reference sequence). Here the CDR3 reads CASSQTGDNGGSPLHF. The CDR3 DNA follows: TGTGCCAGCAGCCAGACAGGGGACAACGGGGGTTCACCCCTCCACTTT.

The CDR3: CATSRDSFGEQYF. CDR3 coding DNA: TGTGCCACCAGCAGGGACTCCTTTGGCGAGCAGTACTTC. The chain combines TRBV15 with TRBJ2-7, with a possible D match to TRBD2 (5 bases). This CDR3 contains 13 residues. Trimming took 3 bases from V and 6 from J, leaving 12 bases between them. The germline gives CDR1 LNHNV, CDR2 YYDKDF (reference sequence).

This sequence joins TRBV27 and TRBJ1-5, with D perhaps TRBD1 (6 bases). The CDR3 consists of 13 residues. Trimming cost V 3 bases and J 5 bases, with 8 bases left between them. In germline, CDR1 is MNHEY, CDR2 SMNVEV (reference sequence). CDR3 DNA: TGTGCCAGCAGTTTCAGGGGCTATCAGCCCCAGCATTTT. Protein sequence: CASSFRGYQPQHF.

The chain recombines TRBV28 with TRBJ2-2; 7 bases map to TRBD2. V lost 3 bases and J lost 2; bases outside the gene matches: 12. The germline V gene has CDR1 MDHEN and CDR2 SYDVKM. The CDR3 is made up of 18 amino acids. CDR3 in amino acids: CASSFPPSWEGNTGELFF. Here the CDR3 DNA reads TGTGCCAGCAGTTTTCCCCCCTCCTGGGAGGGAAACACCGGGGAGCTGTTTTTT.

By its share, this clone is medium-sized. The gene calls are TRBV10-3 and TRBJ2-4, with D perhaps TRBD2 (7 bases). The length of the CDR3 is 11 residues. With 8 bases removed from V and 9 bases from J, the gap between germline ends came to 11 bases. The germline V gene encodes CDR1 ENHRY and CDR2 SYGVKD. The CDR3 here is CAIGGGGIQYF. The CDR3 DNA sequence: TGTGCCATCGGAGGGGGGGGCATTCAGTACTTC.

This clone was seen a single time. This chain links TRBV9 with TRBJ2-5, with 8 bases matching TRBD2. The CDR3 extends over 15 amino acids. J lost 4 bases, V lost 4 bases, and 9 bases had no gene match. The germline CDR1 and CDR2 sequences are SGDLS and YYNGEE. CDR3 protein: CASSTRSGEGETQYF. The CDR3 coding sequence is TGTGCCAGCAGCACCCGTAGCGGGGAAGGAGAGACCCAGTACTTC. The full variable domain, completed using reference TRBV9 and TRBJ2-5, is DSGVTQTPKHLITATGQRVTLRCSPRSGDLSVYWYQQSLDQGLQFLIQYYNGEERAKGNILERFSAQQFPDLHSELNLSSLELGDSALYFCASSTRSGEGETQYFGPGTRLLVL.

The V and J genes are TRBV19 and TRBJ1-1, with a possible D match to TRBD1 (5 bases). This CDR3 spans 16 amino acids. From germline, CDR1 is LNHDA and CDR2 SQIVND (reference sequence). V lost 7 bases to trimming and J lost 1 base, with 19 bases between them. CDR3 amino acids: CASTPRGASRNTEAFF. CDR3 sequence (DNA): TGTGCCAGTACCCCCCGTGGGGCCAGTCGGAACACTGAAGCTTTCTTT. Full variable domain (remainder filled in from reference TRBV19 and TRBJ1-1): DGGITQSPKYLFRKEGQNVTLSCEQNLNHDAMYWYRQDPGQGLRLIYYSQIVNDFQKGDIAEGYSVSREKKESFPLTVTSAQKNPTAFYLCASTPRGASRNTEAFFGQGTRLTVV.

This chain joins TRBV27 and TRBJ2-3, with 8 bases lining up with TRBD2. The V gene's germline CDR1 is MNHEY and CDR2 SMNVEV (reference sequence). Trimming cost V 5 bases and J 0 bases; bases outside gene matches: 7. The CDR3 is 16 residues long. The CDR3 DNA reads as TGTGCCAGCAGTCTCAATAGCGGGGTTAGCACAGATACGCAGTATTTT. Protein: CASSLNSGVSTDTQYF.

The chain joins TRBV19 to TRBJ1-2, with D perhaps TRBD1 (5 bases). The germline V and J ends were trimmed by 2 bases and 6 bases, with 10 bases remaining between them. The germline V gene has CDR1 LNHDA and CDR2 SQIVND (reference sequence). The CDR3 is 13 residues long. In DNA form, the CDR3 reads TGTGCCAGTAGTATACCAGGGACTCATGGCTACACCTTC. Its translation is CASSIPGTHGYTF.

V gene TRBV6-5 combines with J gene TRBJ2-5, with a weak D call TRBD2 (7 bases). This CDR3 is 15 amino acids long. V was shortened by 8 bases and J by 4 bases, with 20 bases between the two germline ends. Germline CDR1 and CDR2: MNHEY and SVGAGI. The CDR3 DNA follows: TGTGCCAGCGCCCTTCGAGACCGGGGGGCAGAGACCCAGTACTTC. This gives the protein CASALRDRGAETQYF.

The V gene is TRBV6-2 or TRBV6-3, the J gene TRBJ1-5; no clear D. CDR1 and CDR2 (germline): MNHEY, SVGEGT. V was shortened by 6 bases and J by 7 bases, with 13 bases between the two germline ends. CDR3 length: 13 residues. CDR3 in DNA: TGTGCCAGCAGCCCCACGGAGCGGCAGCCCCAGCATTTT. This gives the protein CASSPTERQPQHF.

V usage is TRBV27 and J usage is TRBJ2-7, with D possibly being TRBD1 (6 bases). The germline V gene encodes CDR1 MNHEY and CDR2 SMNVEV (reference sequence). With 6 bases removed from V and 3 bases from J, the gap between germline ends came to 18 bases. The CDR3 totals 15 residues. CDR3 DNA sequence: TGTGCCAGCAGCCGGACAGTACTCCGCTACTACGAGCAGTACTTC. Its protein is CASSRTVLRYYEQYF.

The chain recombines TRBV24-1 with TRBJ2-3, with D maybe TRBD2 (5 bases). The CDR3 extends over 13 amino acids. Germline assignment: CDR1 KGHDR and CDR2 SFDVKD. V shed 2 bases and J shed 3 bases, with 5 bases lying between them. CDR3 sequence reads: CATSDSGTDTQYF. DNA for the CDR3: TGTGCCACCAGTGATTCGGGGACAGATACGCAGTATTTT.

The table lists this clone with a count of one. The chain has TRBV6-5 and TRBJ2-7; 7 nucleotides agree with TRBD1. Germline V gene sequence: CDR1 MNHEY, CDR2 SVGAGI. This CDR3 has 14 residues. With 7 bases clipped from V and 2 bases from J, the junction kept 8 bases outside the gene matches. The CDR3 is CASNPTGLTYEQYF. The CDR3 region has the DNA TGTGCCAGCAACCCGACAGGGTTGACCTACGAGCAGTACTTC.

V usage is TRBV9 and J usage is TRBJ2-3; the D gene is possibly TRBD1 (5 bases). Trimming took off 1 base at V and 4 bases at J, with 13 bases between the two ends. CDR1 and CDR2 (germline): SGDLS, YYNGEE. This CDR3 spans 15 amino acids. CDR3 DNA: TGTGCCAGCAGCGTAAACACAGACAGAGCAGATACGCAGTATTTT. This sequence encodes CASSVNTDRADTQYF.

The chain employs TRBV7-9 and TRBJ2-7, with 8 bases lining up with TRBD1. Trimming took 2 bases from V and 7 from J; bases not matched to a gene: 16. This CDR3 is built from 17 residues. Germline CDR1 reads SEHNR; CDR2 reads FQNEAQ (reference sequence). The CDR3 coding sequence is TGTGCCAGCAGCTTACCGTTCAGTAGGACAGGGTATGGGGAGCAGTACTTC. Translating gives CASSLPFSRTGYGEQYF.

The V gene is TRBV2, the J gene TRBJ1-6, with D tentatively TRBD1 (5 bases). This CDR3 contains 16 residues. V gave up 3 bases and J gave up 4 bases, with 13 bases separating them. Germline assignment: CDR1 SNHLY and CDR2 FYNNEI. The CDR3 loop is CASSDPGLRYNSPLHF. The CDR3 DNA is TGTGCCAGCAGTGACCCGGGACTTAGGTATAATTCACCCCTCCACTTT.

This sequence joins TRBV10-2 and TRBJ1-5; weak D call: TRBD1 (6 bases). Germline V CDR1 and CDR2: WSHSY, SAAADI. This CDR3 has 15 residues. Between the trimmed V and J ends, which lost 2 bases and 6 bases, there was a span of 14 bases. The CDR3 region is CASSEGGQGSQPQHF. CDR3 coding DNA: TGCGCCAGCAGTGAGGGGGGCCAAGGGAGTCAGCCCCAGCATTTT.

The rearrangement uses TRBV19 and TRBJ1-4, with a weak D call TRBD1 (6 bases). The CDR3 loop spans 16 amino acids. The V gene lost 4 bases and the J gene lost 8 bases, with 20 bases spanning the gap. CDR1 and CDR2 (germline): LNHDA, SQIVND (reference sequence). In DNA, the CDR3 is TGTGCCAGTAGTAGCCCCTACAGGGCTGGCAGGGAAAAACTGTTTTTT. Its protein is CASSSPYRAGREKLFF.

The chain links TRBV5-1 to TRBJ2-1, with TRBD1 identical over 7 bases. Per the germline V gene, CDR1 is SGHRS and CDR2 is YFSETQ. This CDR3 is 16 amino acids long. J lost 8 bases, V lost 4 bases, and 15 bases had no gene match. This chain's CDR3 is CASSPRGTPSRYEQFF. The CDR3 bases are TGCGCCAGCAGCCCCAGGGGGACACCTTCCCGCTATGAGCAGTTCTTC.

The chain combines TRBV2 with TRBJ1-5, with 10 bases lining up with TRBD1. CDR3 length equals 22 residues. Trimming removed 4 bases from V and 4 bases from J; junction bases left unmatched: 25. Germline values: CDR1 SNHLY, CDR2 FYNNEI. The CDR3 DNA sequence: TGTGCCAGCAGTGTATCTTCTGGGCCTGGGACAGGGGTGTATAATAGGAATCAGCCCCAGCATTTT. Translation gives CASSVSSGPGTGVYNRNQPQHF.

The chain carries TRBV19 and TRBJ1-5; D call uncertain. The CDR3 runs 18 residues. Germline-derived CDR1 and CDR2 are LNHDA and SQIVND (reference sequence). V lost 7 bases, J lost 0 bases, and 22 bases lay in between. For the CDR3, the DNA is TGTGCCAGTACCCCTCACTCGCCCGGCGACAATAGCAATCAGCCCCAGCATTTT. It translates to CASTPHSPGDNSNQPQHF.

The genes are TRBV29-1 and TRBJ1-1; TRBD1 agrees at 12 bases. Germline CDR1 reads SQVTM; CDR2 reads ANQGSEA. The CDR3 has 15 amino acids. J gave up 1 base and V 6 bases, and 6 bases lay outside the gene matches. The CDR3 sequence: CSVHGTGGGNTEAFF. The CDR3 bases are TGCAGCGTCCACGGGACAGGGGGCGGGAACACTGAAGCTTTCTTT.

The gene calls are TRBV20-1 and TRBJ2-5; D uncertain. The germline V and J ends were trimmed by 3 bases and 2 bases, with 7 bases remaining between them. The germline V gene has CDR1 DFQATT and CDR2 SNEGSKA (reference sequence). The CDR3 contains 12 residues. The CDR3 nucleotides are TGCAGTGCTAGTTTGAGTCAAGAGACCCAGTACTTC. The encoded protein is CSASLSQETQYF.